Here is one TCR beta chain with its context. The antigen is unknown. These data originate in a study of cytomegalovirus exposure and HLA in healthy donors. Study summary: Membership in the Caucasian-associated ancestry cluster was found for around four fifths of 398 genotyped donors. Study results and caveats: The authors confirmed in vitro that a few CMV-associated chains were specific for CMV antigens.

Germline CDR1 and CDR2: LNHDA and SQIVND (reference sequence). The CDR3 covers 13 residues. The V gene lost 3 bases and the J gene lost 4 bases, with 6 bases spanning the gap. Both 60 Vbeta primers and 13 Jbeta primers went into the PCR. Only in-frame clones appear in the TCRdb table, and some are missing; sequencing was by immunoSEQ multiplex PCR. The sample lists just under 250,000 clones; 82% were seen once. The chain couples TRBV19 to TRBJ2-2, with D hard to call. The specimen was PBMCs. The source of this sequence is a woman between 35 and 50 years old in good health and CMV-seropositive. The CDR3 bases are TGTGCCAGTAGTATGGCCTCCACCGGGGAGCTGTTTTTT. Its translation is CASSMASTGELFF.